This T cell receptor (beta chain) came from a study of T cell repertoires in ileal Crohn's disease. Across the whole study: Every patient was operated on for stricturing (roughly 60%) or penetrating (roughly 39%) complications.

Measured with immunoSEQ multiplex PCR; TCRdb has only the in-frame clones, and not every one. The table includes about 7,400 clones, roughly four fifths detected once. The TCR originated in an adult with Crohn's disease. What was sequenced was ileal tissue.

CDR3 loop: CASSQDSGLGTEAFF. Here the CDR3 DNA reads TGTGCCAGTAGTCAGGACAGTGGGTTGGGCACTGAAGCTTTCTTT. This chain links TRBV19 with TRBJ1-1; TRBD1 is a possible D gene (6 bases). Germline CDR1 LNHDA, CDR2 SQIVND (reference sequence). Trimming removed 5 bases from V and 4 bases from J, with 17 bases in between. The CDR3 covers 15 residues.